Listed here is a single T cell receptor beta chain. No antigen is known for it. V lost 7 bases and J 2 bases, leaving 12 bases between the germline ends. Per germline, CDR1 LNHDA and CDR2 SQIVND (reference sequence). The length of the CDR3 is 13 residues. The data were obtained in a study of cytomegalovirus exposure and HLA in healthy donors. Findings and limits, study-wide: Specificity of a few CMV-associated chains for CMV antigens was verified in vitro. TCR association rates varied by HLA locus in a later analysis, with DRB1 highest and HLA-C lowest. In a later analysis, common viral pathogens appeared linked to several of the most significant clusters.

The PCR was carried out with 60 Vbeta primers and 13 Jbeta primers. Libraries were prepared by immunoSEQ multiplex PCR; TCRdb keeps only in-frame clonotypes and omits some of them. This sample has around 130,000 clones, with approximately 78% found just once. The chain links TRBV19 to TRBJ2-7, with D perhaps TRBD1 (5 bases). This TCR was sampled from a human donor in good health. Input material: PBMCs. The CDR3 sequence: CASKRGPTYEQYF. CDR3 DNA sequence: TGTGCCAGTAAAAGGGGTCCTACCTACGAGCAGTACTTC. The variable domain in full, completed from reference TRBV19 and TRBJ2-7, reads DGGITQSPKYLFRKEGQNVTLSCEQNLNHDAMYWYRQDPGQGLRLIYYSQIVNDFQKGDIAEGYSVSREKKESFPLTVTSAQKNPTAFYLCASKRGPTYEQYFGPGTRLTVT.